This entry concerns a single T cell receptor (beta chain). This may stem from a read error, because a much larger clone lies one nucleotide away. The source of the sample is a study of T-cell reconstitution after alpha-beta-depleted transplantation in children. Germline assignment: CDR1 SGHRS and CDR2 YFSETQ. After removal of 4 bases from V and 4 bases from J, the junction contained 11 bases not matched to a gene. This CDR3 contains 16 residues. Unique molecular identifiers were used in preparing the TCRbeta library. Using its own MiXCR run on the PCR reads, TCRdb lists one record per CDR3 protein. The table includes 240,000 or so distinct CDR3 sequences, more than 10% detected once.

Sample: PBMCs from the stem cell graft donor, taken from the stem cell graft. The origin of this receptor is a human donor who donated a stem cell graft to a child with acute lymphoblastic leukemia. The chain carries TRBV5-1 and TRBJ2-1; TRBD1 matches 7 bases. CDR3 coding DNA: TGCGCCAGCAGCAGCGGACAGGACGAATCTTACAATGAGCAGTTCTTC. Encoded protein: CASSSGQDESYNEQFF.